Below, 12 T cell receptor beta chains from the same sample are listed, as sequenced in a study of monozygotic twins with cystic fibrosis. The protocol was immunoSEQ multiplex PCR, while the TCRdb copy is restricted to in-frame clones and leaves out a portion. There are tens of thousands of clones in the sample; 66% occur only once, and over 0.75% lies in the top ten. Input material: blood. Receptors were obtained from a girl aged 10-17 years with cystic fibrosis.

V gene TRBV7-2 combines with J gene TRBJ2-2; TRBD2 matches at 7 bases. V was clipped by 3 bases and J by 1 base; unmatched bases: 2. Per germline, CDR1 SGHTA and CDR2 FQGNSA. CDR3 size: 15 residues. The CDR3 coding sequence is TGTGCCAGCAGCTTGGAGCGGGAGAACACCGGGGAGCTGTTTTTT. It codes for CASSLERENTGELFF.

This clone was counted a few times. The J gene is TRBJ1-1, the V gene TRBV30; D uncertain. This CDR3 contains 13 residues. Germline V gene data show CDR1 as GTSNPN and CDR2 as SVGIG (reference sequence). Trimming stripped 4 bases from V and 0 bases from J, with 9 bases between. This CDR3 is CAWTATMNTEAFF. The CDR3 nucleotides read TGTGCCTGGACAGCTACGATGAACACTGAAGCTTTCTTT.

This clone was seen only once. As DNA, the CDR3 is TGTGCCAGCAGCTCCACAGGGAGAGAGACCCAGTACTTC. It specifies CASSSTGRETQYF. The chain couples TRBV5-5 to TRBJ2-5, with D tentatively TRBD1 (6 bases). CDR3 size: 13 residues. Germline V lookup: CDR1 SGHKS, CDR2 YYEKEE (reference sequence). V was clipped by 3 bases and J by 4 bases, with 10 bases between them.

This clone was recorded once. This chain uses TRBV7-2 with TRBJ2-5; 7 nucleotides match TRBD1. The V gene's germline CDR1 is SGHTA and CDR2 FQGNSA. CDR3 length equals 13 residues. Trimming cost V 5 bases and J 5 bases; bases outside gene matches: 5. The CDR3 here is CASSRGDSETQYF. In DNA form, the CDR3 reads TGTGCCAGCAGCCGAGGGGACAGCGAGACCCAGTACTTC.

The genes are TRBV2 and TRBJ2-7; D not certain. The CDR3 runs to 13 residues. Germline V gene lookup returns CDR1 SNHLY and CDR2 FYNNEI. The V and J ends lost 5 bases and 4 bases respectively, with 12 bases between them. The CDR3 sequence: CASSYPSSYEQYV. For the CDR3, the DNA is TGTGCCAGCAGTTATCCGAGTTCTTACGAGCAGTACGTC.

The chain employs TRBV1 and TRBJ2-7; TRBD2 was called by the table and not checked on the DNA. TRBV1 is designated a pseudogene. The CDR3 is 16 residues long. The CDR3 DNA is TGCACCAGCAGCCTTCGGGCGGGAGCCGGCTCCTACGAGCAGTACGTC. It codes for CTSSLRAGAGSYEQYV.

This clone was recorded once. The DNA for the CDR3 is TGCGCCAGCAGCCAAAAAACGGTACTTCCTACAACTAATGAAAAACTGTTTTTT. It codes for CASSQKTVLPTTNEKLFF. J is TRBJ1-4 and V is TRBV4-1, with unresolved D. Germline V gene sequence: CDR1 MGHRA, CDR2 YSYEKL. The CDR3 totals 18 residues. Trimming cost V 2 bases and J 0 bases, with 16 bases left between them.

This clone was counted only a few times. J is TRBJ1-1 and V is TRBV7-9, with D uncertain. The CDR3 is made up of 17 amino acids. The germline gives CDR1 SEHNR, CDR2 FQNEAQ (reference sequence). V dropped 1 base and J dropped 1 base, with 16 bases sitting between them. CDR3 region: CASSLGGGGRPNTEAFF. The CDR3 DNA reads TGTGCCAGCAGCTTAGGAGGAGGAGGGCGGCCGAACACTGAAGCTTTCTTT.

J is TRBJ2-7 and V is TRBV5-4, with a tentative D call TRBD1 (6 bases). Germline-derived CDR1 and CDR2 are SGHNT and YYREEE (reference sequence). The CDR3 totals 15 residues. V gave up 0 bases and J gave up 3 bases, with 13 bases separating them. In DNA form, the CDR3 reads TGTGCCAGCAGCTTGGACCCAGGGGCGGTCTACGAGCAGTACTTC. Translated, it gives CASSLDPGAVYEQYF.

The count of this clone is one. For the CDR3, the DNA is TGCAGCGTCAACGACGGAAAGGCCTATGGCTACACCTTC. This sequence encodes CSVNDGKAYGYTF. This chain joins TRBV29-1 and TRBJ1-2; D ambiguous. The germline V gene has CDR1 SQVTM and CDR2 ANQGSEA. V lost 6 bases, J lost 4 bases, and 15 bases lay in between. CDR3 length equals 13 residues.

The rearrangement joins TRBV5-6 to TRBJ2-5; maybe TRBD2 (7 bases). Trimming removed 0 bases at V and 5 bases at J, with 14 bases between. This CDR3 has 15 amino acids. Germline loops: CDR1 SGHDT, CDR2 YYEEEE. The CDR3 nucleotides are TGTGCCAGCAGCTTGGCCGGGGGGCTCGGTGAGACCCAGTACTTC. It encodes CASSLAGGLGETQYF.

This clone was counted between two and nine times. The junction does not match germline at one end; this may be a read error. V and J are TRBV19 and TRBJ1-2; 7 nucleotides match TRBD1. Germline lookup yields CDR1 LNHDA and CDR2 SQIVND (reference sequence). The CDR3 extends over 11 amino acids. The chain's CDR3 is CASSQGGQFAF. The CDR3 nucleotides read TGTGCCAGTAGCCAAGGGGGACAGTTCGCCTTC.